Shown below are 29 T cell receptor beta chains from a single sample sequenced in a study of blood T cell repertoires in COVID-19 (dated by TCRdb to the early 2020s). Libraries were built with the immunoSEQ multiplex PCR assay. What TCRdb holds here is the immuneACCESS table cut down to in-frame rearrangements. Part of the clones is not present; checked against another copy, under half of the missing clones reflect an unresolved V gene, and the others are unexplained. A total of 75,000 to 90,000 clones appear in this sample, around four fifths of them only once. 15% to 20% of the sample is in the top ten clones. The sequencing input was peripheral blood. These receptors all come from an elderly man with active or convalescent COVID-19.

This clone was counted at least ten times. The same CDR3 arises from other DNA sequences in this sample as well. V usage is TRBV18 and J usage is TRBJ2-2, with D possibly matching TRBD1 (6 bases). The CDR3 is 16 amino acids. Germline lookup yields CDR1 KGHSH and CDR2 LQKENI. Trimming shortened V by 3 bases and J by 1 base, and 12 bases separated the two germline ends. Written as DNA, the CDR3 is TGTGCCAGCTCACCGCCGGGACATTGGAACACCGGGGAGCTGTTTTTT. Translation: CASSPPGHWNTGELFF.

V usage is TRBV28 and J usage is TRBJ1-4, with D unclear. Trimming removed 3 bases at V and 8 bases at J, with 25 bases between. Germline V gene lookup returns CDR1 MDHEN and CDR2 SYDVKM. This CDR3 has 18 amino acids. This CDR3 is CASSFKGGLRRAGEKLFF. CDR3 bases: TGTGCCAGCAGTTTTAAGGGCGGGCTCCGCCGAGCCGGCGAAAAACTGTTTTTT.

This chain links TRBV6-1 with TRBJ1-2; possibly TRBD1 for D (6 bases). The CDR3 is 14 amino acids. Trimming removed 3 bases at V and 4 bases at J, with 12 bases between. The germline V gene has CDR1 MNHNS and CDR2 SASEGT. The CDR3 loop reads CASSEGTKPYGYTF. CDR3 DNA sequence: TGTGCCAGCAGTGAGGGGACAAAACCCTATGGCTACACCTTC.

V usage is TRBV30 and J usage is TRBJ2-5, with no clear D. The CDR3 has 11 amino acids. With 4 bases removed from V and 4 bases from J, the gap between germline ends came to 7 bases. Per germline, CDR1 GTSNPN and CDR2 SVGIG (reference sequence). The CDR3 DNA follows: TGTGCCTGGATTACCGGAGAGACCCAGTACTTC. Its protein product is CAWITGETQYF.

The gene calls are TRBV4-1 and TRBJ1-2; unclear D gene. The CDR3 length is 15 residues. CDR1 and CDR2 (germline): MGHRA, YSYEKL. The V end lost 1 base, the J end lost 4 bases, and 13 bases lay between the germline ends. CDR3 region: CASSQATGFGYGYTF. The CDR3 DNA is TGCGCCAGCAGCCAAGCCACGGGGTTTGGCTATGGCTACACCTTC.

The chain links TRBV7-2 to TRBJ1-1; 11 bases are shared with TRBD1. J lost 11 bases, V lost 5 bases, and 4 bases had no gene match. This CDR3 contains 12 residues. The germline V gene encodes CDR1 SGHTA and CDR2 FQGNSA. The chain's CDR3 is CASSRDRGFAFF. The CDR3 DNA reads TGTGCCAGCAGCCGGGACAGGGGGTTTGCTTTCTTT.

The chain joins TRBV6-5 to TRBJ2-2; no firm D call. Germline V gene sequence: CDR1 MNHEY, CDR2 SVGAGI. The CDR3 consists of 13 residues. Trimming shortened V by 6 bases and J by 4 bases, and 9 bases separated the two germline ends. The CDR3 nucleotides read TGTGCCAGCAGACTATTAACCACCGGGGAGCTGTTTTTT. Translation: CASRLLTTGELFF.

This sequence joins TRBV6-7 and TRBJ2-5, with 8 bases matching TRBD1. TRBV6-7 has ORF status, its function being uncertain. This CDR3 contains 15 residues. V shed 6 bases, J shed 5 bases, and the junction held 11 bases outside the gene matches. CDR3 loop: CASSCRTGRGETQYF. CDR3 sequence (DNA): TGTGCCAGCAGCTGTCGGACAGGGAGAGGCGAGACCCAGTACTTC.

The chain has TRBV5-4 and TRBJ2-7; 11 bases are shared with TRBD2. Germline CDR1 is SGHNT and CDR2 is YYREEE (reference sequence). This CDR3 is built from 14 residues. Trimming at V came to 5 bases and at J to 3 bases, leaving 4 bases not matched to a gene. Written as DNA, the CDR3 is TGTGCCAGCAGACTAGCGGGGGAACTCTACGAGCAGTACGTC. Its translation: CASRLAGELYEQYV.

The CDR3 region has the DNA TGTGCCAGCACCACAGGCCTGGGGGAGCAGTACGTC. This encodes CASTTGLGEQYV. The V and J genes are TRBV6-6 and TRBJ2-7; a weak D match, TRBD1 (5 bases). The CDR3 runs to 12 residues. V gave up 7 bases and J gave up 7 bases, with 14 bases separating them. The V gene's germline CDR1 is MNHNY and CDR2 SVGAGI (reference sequence).

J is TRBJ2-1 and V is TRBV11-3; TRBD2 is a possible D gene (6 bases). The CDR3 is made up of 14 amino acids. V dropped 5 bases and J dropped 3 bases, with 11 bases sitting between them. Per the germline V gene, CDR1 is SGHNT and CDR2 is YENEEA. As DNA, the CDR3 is TGTGCCAGCAGCCGACTAGTGAACTACAATGAGCAGTTCTTC. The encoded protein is CASSRLVNYNEQFF.

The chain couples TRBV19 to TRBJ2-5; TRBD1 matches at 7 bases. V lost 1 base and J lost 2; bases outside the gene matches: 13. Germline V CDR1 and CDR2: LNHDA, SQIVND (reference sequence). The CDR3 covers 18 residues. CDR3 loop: CASSIVLGQLPFQETQYF. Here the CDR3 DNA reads TGTGCCAGTAGTATAGTTCTGGGACAGTTGCCGTTTCAAGAGACCCAGTACTTC.

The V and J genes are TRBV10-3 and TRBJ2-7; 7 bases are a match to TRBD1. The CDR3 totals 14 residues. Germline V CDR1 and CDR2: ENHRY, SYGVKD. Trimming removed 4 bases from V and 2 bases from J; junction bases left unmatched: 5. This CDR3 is CAISGQTGPYEQYV. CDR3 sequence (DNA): TGTGCCATCAGTGGACAGACAGGGCCCTACGAGCAGTACGTC.

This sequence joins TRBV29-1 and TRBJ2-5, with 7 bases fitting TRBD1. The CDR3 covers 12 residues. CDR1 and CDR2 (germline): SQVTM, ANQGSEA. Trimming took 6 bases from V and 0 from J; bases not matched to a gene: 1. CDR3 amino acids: CSVQGDQETQYF. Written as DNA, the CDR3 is TGCAGCGTCCAGGGGGACCAAGAGACCCAGTACTTC.

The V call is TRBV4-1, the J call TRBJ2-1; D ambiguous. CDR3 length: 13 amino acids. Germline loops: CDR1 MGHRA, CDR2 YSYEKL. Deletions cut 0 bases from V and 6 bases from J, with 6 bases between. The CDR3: CASSQDPFNEQFF. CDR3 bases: TGCGCCAGCAGCCAAGATCCCTTCAATGAGCAGTTCTTC.

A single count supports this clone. CDR3 in DNA: TGTGCCAGCACCGACAGAGGCAACACTGAAGCTTTCTTT. Protein product: CASTDRGNTEAFF. This rearrangement joins TRBV21-1 to TRBJ1-1; TRBD1, the table's D call, lacks a check against the DNA. TRBV21-1 is a listed pseudogene. The CDR3 loop spans 13 amino acids.

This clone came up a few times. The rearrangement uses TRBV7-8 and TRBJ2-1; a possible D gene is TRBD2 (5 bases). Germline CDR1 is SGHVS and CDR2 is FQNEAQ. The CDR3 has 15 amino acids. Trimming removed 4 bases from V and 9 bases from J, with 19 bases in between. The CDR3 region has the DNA TGTGCCAGCAGCTCGACTGAGACTACCGAAGGTGAGCAGTTCTTC. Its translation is CASSSTETTEGEQFF. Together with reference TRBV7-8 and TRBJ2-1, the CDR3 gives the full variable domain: GAGVSQSPRYKVAKRGQDVALRCDPISGHVSLFWYQQALGQGPEFLTYFQNEAQLDKSGLPSDRFFAERPEGSVSTLKIQRTQQEDSAVYLCASSSTETTEGEQFFGPGTRLTVL.

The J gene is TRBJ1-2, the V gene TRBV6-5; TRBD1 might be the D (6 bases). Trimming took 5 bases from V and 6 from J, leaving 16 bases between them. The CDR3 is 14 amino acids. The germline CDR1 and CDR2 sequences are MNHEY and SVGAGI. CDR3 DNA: TGTGCCAGCAGTCCGCGACAGGAACTTAATGGCTACACCTTC. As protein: CASSPRQELNGYTF.

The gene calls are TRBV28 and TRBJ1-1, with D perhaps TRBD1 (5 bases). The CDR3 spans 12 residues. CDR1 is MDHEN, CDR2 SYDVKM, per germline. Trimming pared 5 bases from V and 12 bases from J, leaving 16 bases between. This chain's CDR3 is CASSLGGSDTFF. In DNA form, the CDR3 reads TGTGCCAGCAGTCTGGGGGGGAGCGATACTTTCTTT. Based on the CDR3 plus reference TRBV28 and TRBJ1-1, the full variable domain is DVKVTQSSRYLVKRTGEKVFLECVQDMDHENMFWYRQDPGLGLRLIYFSYDVKMKEKGDIPEGYSVSREKKERFSLILESASTNQTSMYLCASSLGGSDTFFGQGTRLTVV.

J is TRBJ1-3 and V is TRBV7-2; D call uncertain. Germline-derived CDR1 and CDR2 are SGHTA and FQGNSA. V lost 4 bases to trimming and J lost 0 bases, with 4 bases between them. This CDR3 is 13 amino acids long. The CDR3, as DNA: TGTGCCAGCAGCTCCCACTCTGGAAACACCATATATTTT. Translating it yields CASSSHSGNTIYF.

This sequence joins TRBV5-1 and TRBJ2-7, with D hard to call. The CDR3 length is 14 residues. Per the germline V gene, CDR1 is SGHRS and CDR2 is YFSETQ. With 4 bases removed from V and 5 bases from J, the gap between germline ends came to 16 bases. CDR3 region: CASSARSPLDEQYV. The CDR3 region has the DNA TGCGCCAGCAGCGCCCGGAGTCCCCTAGACGAGCAGTACGTC.

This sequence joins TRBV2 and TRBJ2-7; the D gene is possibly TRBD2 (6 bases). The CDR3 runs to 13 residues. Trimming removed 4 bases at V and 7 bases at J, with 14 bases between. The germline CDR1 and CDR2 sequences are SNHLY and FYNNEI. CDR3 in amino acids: CASSAGLSREQYV. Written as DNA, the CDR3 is TGTGCCAGCAGTGCGGGACTCTCTCGTGAGCAGTACGTC.

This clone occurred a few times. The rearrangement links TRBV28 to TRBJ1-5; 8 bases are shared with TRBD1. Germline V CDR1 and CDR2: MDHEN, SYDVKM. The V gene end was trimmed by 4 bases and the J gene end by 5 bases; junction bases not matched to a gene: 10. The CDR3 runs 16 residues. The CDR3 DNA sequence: TGTGCCAGCAGTTACCCCGACAGGGGTGTTCATCAGCCCCAGCATTTT. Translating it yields CASSYPDRGVHQPQHF. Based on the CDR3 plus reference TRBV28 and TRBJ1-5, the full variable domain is DVKVTQSSRYLVKRTGEKVFLECVQDMDHENMFWYRQDPGLGLRLIYFSYDVKMKEKGDIPEGYSVSREKKERFSLILESASTNQTSMYLCASSYPDRGVHQPQHFGDGTRLSIL.

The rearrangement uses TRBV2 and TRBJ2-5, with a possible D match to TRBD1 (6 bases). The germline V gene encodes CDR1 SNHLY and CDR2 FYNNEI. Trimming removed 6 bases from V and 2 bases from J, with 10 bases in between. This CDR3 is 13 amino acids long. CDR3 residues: CASRQGSQETQYF. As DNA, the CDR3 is TGTGCCAGCAGACAGGGCTCGCAAGAGACCCAGTACTTC.

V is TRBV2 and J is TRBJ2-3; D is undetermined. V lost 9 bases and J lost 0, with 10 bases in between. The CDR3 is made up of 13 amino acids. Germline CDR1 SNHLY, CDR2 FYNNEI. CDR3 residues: CARRFSSTDTQYF. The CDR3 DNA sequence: TGTGCCAGGAGGTTCTCTAGCACAGATACGCAGTATTTT. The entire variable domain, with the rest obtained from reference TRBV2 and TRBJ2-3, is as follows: EPEVTQTPSHQVTQMGQEVILRCVPISNHLYFYWYRQILGQKVEFLVSFYNNEISEKSEIFDDQFSVERPDGSNFTLKIRSTKLEDSAMYFCARRFSSTDTQYFGPGTRLTVL.

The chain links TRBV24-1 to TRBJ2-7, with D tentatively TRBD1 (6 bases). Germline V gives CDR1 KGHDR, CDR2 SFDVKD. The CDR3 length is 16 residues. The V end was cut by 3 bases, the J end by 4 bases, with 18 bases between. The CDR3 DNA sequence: TGTGCCACCAGTGATATTAGACAGGTACCACGATACGAGCAGTACGTC. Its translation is CATSDIRQVPRYEQYV.

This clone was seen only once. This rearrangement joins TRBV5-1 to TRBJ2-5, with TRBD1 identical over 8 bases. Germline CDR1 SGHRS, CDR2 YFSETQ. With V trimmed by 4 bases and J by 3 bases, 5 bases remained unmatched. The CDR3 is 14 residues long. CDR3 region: CASSLGQVKETQYF. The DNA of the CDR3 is TGCGCCAGCAGCCTGGGACAGGTTAAAGAGACCCAGTACTTC.

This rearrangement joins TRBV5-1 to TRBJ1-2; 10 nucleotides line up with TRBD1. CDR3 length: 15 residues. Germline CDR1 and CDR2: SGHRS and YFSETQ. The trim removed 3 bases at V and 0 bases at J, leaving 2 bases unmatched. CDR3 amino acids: CASSSTGGSNYGYTF. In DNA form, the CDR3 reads TGCGCCAGCAGCTCGACAGGGGGCTCTAACTATGGCTACACCTTC.

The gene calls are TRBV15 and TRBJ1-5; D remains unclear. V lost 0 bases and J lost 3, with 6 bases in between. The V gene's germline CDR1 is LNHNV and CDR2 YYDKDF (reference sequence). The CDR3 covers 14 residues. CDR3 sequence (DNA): TGTGCCACCAGCAGAGAGAGGGACAATCAGCCCCAGCATTTT. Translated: CATSRERDNQPQHF. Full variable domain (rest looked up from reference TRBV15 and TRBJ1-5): DAMVIQNPRYQVTQFGKPVTLSCSQTLNHNVMYWYQQKSSQAPKLLFHYYDKDFNNEADTPDNFQSRRPNTSFCFLDIRSPGLGDTAMYLCATSRERDNQPQHFGDGTRLSIL.